One sample yielded the 2 T cell receptor beta chains listed below, sequenced in a study of CD8 T cells in Susac syndrome. After extraction with the RNeasy kit, roughly 0.5 to 1 ug of the RNA was reverse transcribed using random hexamers. One entry per CDR3 protein, called by TCRdb with MiXCR from the immunoSEQ multiplex PCR reads. The sample lists 150,000 to 190,000 distinct CDR3 sequences; roughly 95% were seen once. The sample consisted of CD8+ T cells from PBMCs. The receptors derive from a human donor with multiple sclerosis.

V gene TRBV5-1 combines with J gene TRBJ2-7; 9 bases are a match to TRBD1. The CDR3 contains 15 residues. Germline V gene sequence: CDR1 SGHRS, CDR2 YFSETQ. The junction had 6 bases not matched to a gene; V was cut back by 0 bases and J by 5 bases. The CDR3 loop reads CASSLAGTGYDEQYV. CDR3 coding DNA: TGCGCCAGCAGCTTGGCCGGGACAGGGTACGACGAGCAGTACGTC.

V and J are TRBV4-1 and TRBJ1-3; D is ambiguous. The CDR3 covers 15 residues. The germline gives CDR1 MGHRA, CDR2 YSYEKL. V lost 9 bases and J 0 bases, leaving 15 bases between the germline ends. In DNA form, the CDR3 reads TGCGCCAGTTCCATCAGAGTCAGCTCTGGAAACACCATATATTTT. Translating it yields CASSIRVSSGNTIYF.